What follows is one T cell receptor (beta chain) and its context. Its antigen is currently unknown. Time point reported: week 23, last vaccination. The vaccine gave 300 ug of a 20-mer mutant IDH1 peptide subcutaneously per dose. The sample comes from a study of a mutant IDH1 vaccine in newly diagnosed glioma. Turning to the study itself: Eight vaccinations were given in weeks 1, 3, 5, 7, 11, 15, 19 and 23. Most patients had radiochemotherapy with temozolomide before enrollment; others had one alone.

Libraries were prepared by immunoSEQ multiplex PCR; TCRdb keeps only in-frame clonotypes and omits some of them. Among approximately 43,000 clones listed, about 78% were seen once. Germline CDR1 and CDR2: SGHVS and FQNEAQ. V gave up 4 bases and J gave up 14 bases, with 24 bases separating them. This CDR3 contains 16 residues. V is TRBV7-8 and J is TRBJ1-6; D not certain. The receptor comes from a woman aged 40 to 50 with glioma. Some clones in this sample may be carry-over from other donors' samples. This specimen consisted of PBMCs, obtained from a glioma patient whose treatment included an IDH1 peptide vaccine. As DNA, the CDR3 is TGTGCCAGCAGCTCCTTGACTCGGAACTCCCAAGTCACCCTCCACTTT. It is translated as CASSSLTRNSQVTLHF.